This T cell receptor beta chain was identified in a study of shared clonotypes between healthy human individuals. Data came from immunoSEQ multiplex PCR; TCRdb stores just in-frame clones and leaves some out. The table shows around 990,000 clones, with around three quarters occurring only once. Germline assignment: CDR1 MNHEY and CDR2 SVGAGI. V was shortened by 4 bases and J by 11 bases, with 11 bases between the two germline ends. This CDR3 is built from 11 residues. The sequenced sample consisted of memory CD4+ T cells from PBMCs. Subset specified: CD45RA-negative fraction. This sequence was found in a man younger than 30 in good health. Some clones in this sample may be carry-over from other donors' samples. This chain uses TRBV6-5 with TRBJ1-1; no clear D gene. The CDR3 DNA reads TGTGCCAGCAGTTCAGAGGTCGGTGCTTTCTTT. Its translation is CASSSEVGAFF.